This T cell receptor (beta chain) was found in a study of CD4 T cells in relation to SARS-CoV-2 and coronaviruses. Study-level background: After about nine days of antigen culture, PBMC TCR beta CDR3s were sequenced.

Unexposed donor CD4+ T cells date from about 2011-2018, before the COVID-19 pandemic. The cells were cultured for about ten days before CD4+ T cells were isolated. About this clone itself: The antigen is undetermined.

Assay used: immunoSEQ multiplex PCR; TCRdb lists only in-frame clones, some missing. The sample has some 22,000 clones, 75% to 80% seen once. CDR1 and CDR2 from the germline V gene are SGHTS and YDEGEE. V dropped 0 bases and J dropped 7; count of bases not matched to a gene: 6. This CDR3 contains 16 residues. Sample: CD4+ T cells from PBMCs, cultured in vitro. The receptor was derived from a human donor in good health. J is TRBJ1-4 and V is TRBV5-8, with 10 bases matching TRBD1. The CDR3 loop is CASSLALTGGGEKLFF. In nucleotides, the CDR3 is TGTGCCAGCAGCTTGGCCCTGACAGGGGGCGGTGAAAAACTGTTTTTT.